One and the same sample provided the 22 T cell receptor beta chains below, sequenced in a study of T-cell memory formation after mild COVID-19 (dated by TCRdb to the early 2020s). The method was 5' RACE. Data came from an Illumina NovaSeq 6000. The raw public reads went through TCRdb reprocessing: fastp at Q25, MiXCR clone calling, in-frame beta chains kept. Each entry is one CDR3 protein sequence, shown with its most common DNA and genes. The sample profile shows under 400,000 distinct CDR3 sequences; over 25% of them were found once. The ten largest clones add up to roughly 14% of the sample. The sequencing input was PBMCs or a T cell subset sorted from them (not recorded which). These receptors all come from an adult woman who had mild COVID-19 (a few samples of this study predate the infection). The sample titles of this study are shuffled in the database, so cell type and time point are left out; the donor was told from shared clones.

As to this clonotype: Sequence at one end of the junction differs from germline and may be a read error. This rearrangement joins TRBV4-3 to TRBJ2-1; 12 bases align to TRBD2. The CDR3 contains 20 residues. Germline-derived CDR1 and CDR2 are LGHNA and YSLEER. As DNA, the CDR3 is TGCGCCAGCAGCCAAGAACGGCTAGCGGGAGGGTTAAGCTCCTACACTGAGCAGTTCTTC. Amino acids: CASSQERLAGGLSSYTEQFF.

The CDR3 DNA reads TGTGCCTGGAGTGTCCTAGACAGGGCAGGAGATACGCAGTATTTT. This gives the protein CAWSVLDRAGDTQYF. The chain links TRBV30 to TRBJ2-3; 7 bases align to TRBD1. V shed 0 bases, J shed 5 bases, and the junction held 8 bases outside the gene matches. CDR1 is GTSNPN and CDR2 is SVGIG in the germline V gene (reference sequence). The CDR3 consists of 15 residues. The whole variable domain, remainder taken from reference TRBV30 and TRBJ2-3, is SQTIHQWPATLVQPVGSPLSLECTVEGTSNPNLYWYRQAAGRGLQLLFYSVGIGQISSEVPQNLSASRPQDRQFILSSKKLLLSDSGFYLCAWSVLDRAGDTQYFGPGTRLTVL.

The count of this clonotype is one. The chain couples TRBV29-1 to TRBJ2-7; the D gene is possibly TRBD1 (6 bases). The CDR3 contains 15 residues. In germline, CDR1 is SQVTM, CDR2 ANQGSEA. V was pared by 4 bases and J by 1 base, with 17 bases between. The CDR3 reads CSVGLPQGGSYEQYF. The CDR3 bases are TGCAGCGTTGGACTCCCACAGGGCGGATCCTACGAGCAGTACTTC.

This chain connects TRBV7-2 to TRBJ1-2; D unclear. The V end was cut by 1 base, the J end by 0 bases, with 15 bases between. Germline V gene data show CDR1 as SGHTA and CDR2 as FQGNSA. The CDR3 covers 17 residues. The CDR3 DNA follows: TGTGCCAGCAGCTTAGAAAGGTTGCGGATAGCTAACTATGGCTACACCTTC. It codes for CASSLERLRIANYGYTF.

The rearrangement uses TRBV7-2 and TRBJ2-3; tentative D call: TRBD2 (5 bases). The CDR3 is 15 residues long. Trimming pared 1 base from V and 4 bases from J, leaving 12 bases between. Per the germline V gene, CDR1 is SGHTA and CDR2 is FQGNSA. The CDR3 spells CASSLGLGGADTQYF. CDR3 DNA: TGTGCCAGCAGCTTAGGGCTAGGAGGCGCAGATACGCAGTATTTT.

The chain employs TRBV7-3 and TRBJ2-2, with 9 bases identical to TRBD2. V dropped 6 bases and J dropped 4; count of bases not matched to a gene: 3. The germline V gene encodes CDR1 SGHTA and CDR2 FQGTGA. The CDR3 is 14 residues long. DNA for the CDR3: TGTGCCAGCAGGAGCGGGAGGTCCACCGGGGAGCTGTTTTTT. Translation gives CASRSGRSTGELFF.

This clonotype showed up just a few times. The V and J genes are TRBV7-9 and TRBJ2-2; 8 bases line up with TRBD2. The ends lost 8 bases at V and 2 bases at J; junction bases unmatched: 4. The CDR3 totals 14 residues. Germline values: CDR1 SEHNR, CDR2 FQNEAQ (reference sequence). In nucleotides, the CDR3 is TGTGCCAGCGTGCGGGGGGTTAACACCGGGGAGCTGTTTTTT. It translates to CASVRGVNTGELFF.

The gene calls are TRBV4-1 and TRBJ2-2; no reliable D call. The V end was cut by 1 base, the J end by 6 bases, with 9 bases between. From germline, CDR1 is MGHRA and CDR2 YSYEKL. The CDR3 loop spans 14 amino acids. The CDR3 DNA reads TGCGCCAGCAGCCAAGGAAATATCCCCGGGGAGCTGTTTTTT. Amino acids: CASSQGNIPGELFF.

The chain combines TRBV30 with TRBJ1-5; no clear D. CDR3 size: 13 residues. Looked up from germline, CDR1 is GTSNPN and CDR2 is SVGIG (reference sequence). V shed 2 bases and J shed 3 bases, with 8 bases lying between them. The CDR3 protein is CAWSLVLNQPQHF. CDR3 nucleotide sequence: TGTGCCTGGAGTTTAGTGCTCAATCAGCCCCAGCATTTT.

This clonotype turned up a few times. The J gene is TRBJ2-1, the V gene TRBV11-2; D is undetermined. Trimming took 3 bases from V and 12 from J, leaving 9 bases between them. Per the germline V gene, CDR1 is SGHAT and CDR2 is FQNNGV. The CDR3 has 11 residues. The CDR3 nucleotides read TGTGCCAGCAGCTTTAACCACGGGCAGTTCTTC. Protein sequence: CASSFNHGQFF.

This clonotype was picked up a small number of times. V and J are TRBV12-3 or TRBV12-4 and TRBJ2-7; 9 nucleotides align to TRBD2. Trimming at V came to 3 bases and at J to 3 bases, leaving 6 bases not matched to a gene. The CDR3 extends over 15 amino acids. The CDR3 DNA is TGTGCCAGCAGTTTCCGACTAGCGGATCACTACGAGCAGTACTTC. Amino acid sequence: CASSFRLADHYEQYF.

The chain is built from TRBV3-1 and TRBJ2-3; D might be TRBD2 (6 bases). This CDR3 is 15 amino acids long. Per the germline V gene, CDR1 is LGHDT and CDR2 is YNNKEL (reference sequence). Deletions cut 4 bases from V and 4 bases from J, with 15 bases between. CDR3 sequence (DNA): TGTGCCAGCAGCCCGGGACTCCTCAATTCAGATACGCAGTATTTT. Translation: CASSPGLLNSDTQYF.

The chain uses TRBV24-1 and TRBJ2-3; a weak D match, TRBD2 (5 bases). Germline lookup yields CDR1 KGHDR and CDR2 SFDVKD. V lost 5 bases and J lost 1, with 9 bases in between. This CDR3 is 14 amino acids long. The CDR3 sequence: CATSAGVRTDTQYF. The CDR3 coding sequence is TGTGCCACCAGTGCCGGGGTCCGCACAGATACGCAGTATTTT.

The chain recombines TRBV7-3 with TRBJ2-5, with D possibly matching TRBD2 (5 bases). Trimming stripped 8 bases from V and 4 bases from J, with 14 bases between. CDR3 length: 13 residues. Per the germline V gene, CDR1 is SGHTA and CDR2 is FQGTGA. The CDR3 nucleotides are TGTGCCAGCGCCCGGGGAGCGAGAGAGACCCAGTACTTC. This gives the protein CASARGARETQYF.

This clonotype was recorded only once. The V and J genes are TRBV6-5 and TRBJ1-6; TRBD1 might be the D (5 bases). Trimming cost V 0 bases and J 10 bases, with 19 bases left between them. CDR3 length: 17 residues. The V gene's germline CDR1 is MNHEY and CDR2 SVGAGI. DNA of the CDR3: TGTGCCAGCAGTTACTCACATTTTGGGGGGACTTTATCACCCCTCCACTTT. Its translation is CASSYSHFGGTLSPLHF.

V and J are TRBV11-3 and TRBJ1-2; maybe TRBD1 (6 bases). CDR1 and CDR2 (germline): SGHNT, YENEEA. The V and J ends lost 4 bases and 1 base respectively, with 10 bases between them. This CDR3 has 14 residues. CDR3 sequence reads: CASSYRDNNYGYTF. The CDR3 coding sequence is TGTGCCAGCAGCTACCGGGACAATAACTATGGCTACACCTTC.

This chain uses TRBV5-1 with TRBJ1-1, with D tentatively TRBD1 (6 bases). The germline V and J ends were trimmed by 5 bases and 5 bases, with 13 bases remaining between them. CDR3 length: 13 residues. Germline values: CDR1 SGHRS, CDR2 YFSETQ. The CDR3 region is CASRGGGPTEAFF. CDR3 sequence (DNA): TGCGCCAGCAGAGGCGGGGGGCCTACTGAAGCTTTCTTT.

The V gene is TRBV27, the J gene TRBJ2-1; either TRBD1 or TRBD2 may supply D (6 bases each). CDR1 MNHEY and CDR2 SMNVEV come from the germline V gene (reference sequence). The length of the CDR3 is 14 residues. Trimming cost V 8 bases and J 12 bases, with 23 bases left between them. CDR3: CASSGAPSGPTQFF. In DNA form, the CDR3 reads TGTGCCAGCTCGGGGGCGCCGTCGGGACCAACGCAGTTCTTC.

The chain employs TRBV5-5 and TRBJ2-2, with 7 bases aligning to TRBD2. CDR1 and CDR2 from the germline V gene are SGHKS and YYEKEE (reference sequence). With 2 bases clipped from V and 4 bases from J, the junction kept 2 bases outside the gene matches. This CDR3 is built from 14 residues. CDR3 coding DNA: TGTGCCAGCAGCTTAGTAGCGGGCACCGGGGAGCTGTTTTTT. Translated, it gives CASSLVAGTGELFF.

This clonotype turned up a few times. The V gene is TRBV18, the J gene TRBJ2-7, with unresolved D. CDR3 length: 15 amino acids. Looked up from germline, CDR1 is KGHSH and CDR2 is LQKENI. V gave up 2 bases and J gave up 0 bases, with 11 bases separating them. CDR3 bases: TGTGCCAGCTCACCAGGTCTCCGTAACTCCTACGAGCAGTACTTC. Its translation is CASSPGLRNSYEQYF. Combining the CDR3 with reference TRBV18 and TRBJ2-7 gives the whole variable domain NAGVMQNPRHLVRRRGQEARLRCSPMKGHSHVYWYRQLPEEGLKFMVYLQKENIIDESGMPKERFSAEFPKEGPSILRIQQVVRGDSAAYFCASSPGLRNSYEQYFGPGTRLTVT.

This clonotype came up a few times. The chain uses TRBV5-1 and TRBJ2-1, with TRBD2 matching 13 bases. Germline trimming cut 4 bases from V and 4 bases from J; bases unmatched to any gene: 5. There are 16 residues in the CDR3. Germline CDR1 reads SGHRS; CDR2 reads YFSETQ. The CDR3 nucleotides are TGCGCCAGCAGCACCCCACTAGCGGGGGGGTACAATGAGCAGTTCTTC. Translating it yields CASSTPLAGGYNEQFF.

This rearrangement joins TRBV7-8 to TRBJ2-3; possible D gene TRBD2, 6 bases. The CDR3 covers 15 residues. Per germline, CDR1 SGHVS and CDR2 FQNEAQ. Trimming removed 2 bases at V and 5 bases at J, with 14 bases between. CDR3 in amino acids: CASSLRGGVIDTQYF. CDR3 DNA: TGTGCCAGCAGCTTAAGGGGCGGGGTAATAGATACGCAGTATTTT.